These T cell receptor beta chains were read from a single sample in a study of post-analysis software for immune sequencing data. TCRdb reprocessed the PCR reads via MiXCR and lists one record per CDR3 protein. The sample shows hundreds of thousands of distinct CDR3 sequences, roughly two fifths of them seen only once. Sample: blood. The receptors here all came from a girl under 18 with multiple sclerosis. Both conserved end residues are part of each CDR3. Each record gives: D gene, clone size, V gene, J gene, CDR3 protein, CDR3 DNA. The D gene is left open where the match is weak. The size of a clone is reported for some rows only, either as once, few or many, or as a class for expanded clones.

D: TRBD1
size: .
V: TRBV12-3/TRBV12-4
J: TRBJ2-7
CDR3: CASTPGQSVNEQYF
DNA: TGTGCCAGCACCCCGGGACAGTCAGTCAACGAGCAGTACTTC

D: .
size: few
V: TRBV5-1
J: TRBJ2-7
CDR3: CASSPAANSYEQYF
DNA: TGCGCCAGCAGCCCAGCGGCGAACTCCTACGAGCAGTACTTC

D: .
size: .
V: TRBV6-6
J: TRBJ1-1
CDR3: CASSYSIGGGTEAFF
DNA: TGTGCCAGCAGTTACTCGATAGGGGGTGGAACTGAAGCTTTCTTT

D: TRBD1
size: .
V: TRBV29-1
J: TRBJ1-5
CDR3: CSVLDRGNQPQHF
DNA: TGCAGCGTTTTGGACAGGGGCAATCAGCCCCAGCATTTT

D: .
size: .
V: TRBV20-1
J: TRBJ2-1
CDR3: CSAIGDRAYNEQFF
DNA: TGCAGTGCTATAGGAGACAGAGCTTACAATGAGCAGTTCTTC

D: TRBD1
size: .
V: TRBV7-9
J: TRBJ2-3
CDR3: CASSLVSGQGNAYF
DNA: TGTGCCAGCAGCTTAGTGTCGGGACAGGGGAATGCGTATTTT

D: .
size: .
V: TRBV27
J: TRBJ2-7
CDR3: CASRSTSLDYEQYF
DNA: TGTGCCAGCAGGTCGACTAGTTTGGACTATGAGCAGTACTTC

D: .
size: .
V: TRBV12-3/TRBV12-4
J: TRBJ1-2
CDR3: CASSLVRSYGYTF
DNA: TGTGCCAGCAGTTTAGTCAGGTCCTATGGCTACACCTTC

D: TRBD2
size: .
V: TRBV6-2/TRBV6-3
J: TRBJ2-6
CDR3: CASSYWASGSSSGANVLTF
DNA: TGTGCCAGCAGTTATTGGGCTAGCGGGAGCTCTTCTGGGGCCAACGTCCTGACTTTC

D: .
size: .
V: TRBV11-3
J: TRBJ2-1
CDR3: CASSFGVPLGNEQFF
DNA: TGTGCCAGCAGCTTTGGGGTGCCCTTGGGGAATGAGCAGTTCTTC

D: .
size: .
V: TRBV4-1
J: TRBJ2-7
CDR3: CASSQVWGNSYEQYF
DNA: TGCGCCAGCAGCCAAGTTTGGGGGAACTCCTACGAGCAGTACTTC

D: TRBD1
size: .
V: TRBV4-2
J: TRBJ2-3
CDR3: CASSQDTGGEADTQYF
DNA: TGTGCCAGCAGCCAAGATACAGGGGGCGAGGCAGATACGCAGTATTTT

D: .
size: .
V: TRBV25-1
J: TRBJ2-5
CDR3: CASSDRALGQYF
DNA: TGTGCCAGCAGTGACAGGGCCCTAGGGCAGTACTTC

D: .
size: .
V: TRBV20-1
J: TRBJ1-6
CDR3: CSALPGGVNNSPLHF
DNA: TGCAGTGCCCTCCCGGGGGGCGTCAATAATTCACCCCTCCACTTT

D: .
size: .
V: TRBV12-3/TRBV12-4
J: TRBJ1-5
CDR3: CASSSLGTPDQPQHF
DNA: TGTGCCAGCAGTTCACTCGGGACACCAGATCAGCCCCAGCATTTT

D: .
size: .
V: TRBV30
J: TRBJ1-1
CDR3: CARGRRITEAFF
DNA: TGTGCCCGGGGACGTCGGATCACTGAAGCTTTCTTT

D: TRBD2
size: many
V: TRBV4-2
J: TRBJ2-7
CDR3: CASSPGLADYEQYF
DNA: TGTGCCAGCAGCCCGGGACTAGCGGACTACGAGCAGTACTTC

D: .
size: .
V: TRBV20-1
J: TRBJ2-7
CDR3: CSARGLNRGYEQYF
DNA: TGCAGTGCTAGAGGACTAAACCGCGGGTACGAGCAGTACTTC

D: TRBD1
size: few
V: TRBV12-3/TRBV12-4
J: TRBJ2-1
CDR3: CASSTRDREINEQFF
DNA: TGTGCCAGCAGTACCCGGGACAGGGAGATCAATGAGCAGTTCTTC

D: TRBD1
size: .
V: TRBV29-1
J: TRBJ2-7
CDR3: CSVVGDRGNEQYF
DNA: TGCAGCGTTGTGGGGGACAGGGGGAACGAGCAGTACTTC

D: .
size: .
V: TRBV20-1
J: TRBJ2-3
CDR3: CSATDLGTDTQYF
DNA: TGCAGTGCTACGGACTTAGGCACAGATACGCAGTATTTT

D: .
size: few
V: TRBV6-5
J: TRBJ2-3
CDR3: CASSSTLAASTDTQYF
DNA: TGTGCCAGCAGTTCCACCTTAGCGGCTAGCACGGATACGCAGTATTTT

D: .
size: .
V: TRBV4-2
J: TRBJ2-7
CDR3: CASSQDLGASSYEQYF
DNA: TGTGCCAGCAGCCAAGATCTTGGGGCTAGTTCCTACGAGCAGTACTTC

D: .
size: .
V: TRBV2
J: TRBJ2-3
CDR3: CASSDWGGQLTPAEYF
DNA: TGTGCCAGCAGTGACTGGGGGGGACAGCTTACCCCCGCGGAGTATTTT

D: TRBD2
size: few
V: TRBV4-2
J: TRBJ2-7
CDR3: CASSQGARGASYEQYF
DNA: TGTGCCAGCAGCCAAGGGGCGCGGGGGGCGTCCTACGAGCAGTACTTC

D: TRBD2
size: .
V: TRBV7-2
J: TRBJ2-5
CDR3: CASSWGLEETQYF
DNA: TGTGCCAGCAGCTGGGGACTAGAGGAGACCCAGTACTTC

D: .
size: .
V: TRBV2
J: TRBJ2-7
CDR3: CASTEERVQYF
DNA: TGTGCCAGCACCGAGGAAAGGGTACAGTACTTC

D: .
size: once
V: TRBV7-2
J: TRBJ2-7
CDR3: CASSPVVLREQYF
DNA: TGTGCCAGCAGCCCGGTTGTATTACGCGAGCAGTACTTC

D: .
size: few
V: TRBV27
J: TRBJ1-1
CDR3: CASGYEPGGNTEAFF
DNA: TGTGCCAGCGGCTATGAGCCAGGCGGGAACACTGAAGCTTTCTTT

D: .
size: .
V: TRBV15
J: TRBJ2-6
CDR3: CATSRQESSGANVLTF
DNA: TGTGCCACCAGCAGACAAGAGAGCTCTGGGGCCAACGTCCTGACTTTC

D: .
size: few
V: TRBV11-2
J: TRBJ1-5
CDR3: CASSLAGLSTQPQHF
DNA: TGTGCCAGCAGCTTAGCAGGGCTGAGTACCCAGCCCCAGCATTTT

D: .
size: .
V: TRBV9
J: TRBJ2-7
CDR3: CASSPLSGGLSYEQYF
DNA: TGTGCCAGCAGCCCTCTGTCCGGGGGGCTCAGCTACGAGCAGTACTTC

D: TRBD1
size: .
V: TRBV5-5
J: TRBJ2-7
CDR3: CASSPAGTGAYEQYF
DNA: TGTGCCAGCAGCCCAGCCGGGACAGGGGCCTACGAGCAGTACTTC

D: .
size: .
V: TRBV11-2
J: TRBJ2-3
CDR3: CASSLDPSPDTQYF
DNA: TGTGCCAGCAGCTTAGATCCTAGCCCAGATACGCAGTATTTT

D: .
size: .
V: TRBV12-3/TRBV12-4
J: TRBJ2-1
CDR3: CASNPGSSYNEQFF
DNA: TGTGCCAGCAACCCCGGCAGCTCCTACAATGAGCAGTTCTTC

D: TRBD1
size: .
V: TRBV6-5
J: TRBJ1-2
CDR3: CASSNSRDRGYGYTF
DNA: TGTGCCAGCAGTAATTCCCGGGACAGGGGATATGGCTACACCTTC

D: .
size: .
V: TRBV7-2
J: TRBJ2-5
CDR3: CASSWRRTREETQYF
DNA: TGTGCCAGCAGCTGGCGGAGGACCAGGGAGGAGACCCAGTACTTC

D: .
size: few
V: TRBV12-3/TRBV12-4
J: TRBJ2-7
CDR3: CASSFYRPSYEQYF
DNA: TGTGCCAGCAGTTTTTATCGGCCTAGCTACGAGCAGTACTTC

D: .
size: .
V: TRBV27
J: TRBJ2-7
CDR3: CASSWDGSSYEQYF
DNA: TGTGCCAGCAGCTGGGACGGCAGCTCCTACGAGCAGTACTTC

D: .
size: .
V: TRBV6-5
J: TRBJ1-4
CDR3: CASSQRAPPTEKLFF
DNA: TGTGCCAGCAGTCAACGGGCACCCCCGACTGAAAAACTGTTTTTT

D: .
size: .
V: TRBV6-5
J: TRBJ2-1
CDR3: CASSYQGYEQFF
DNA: TGTGCCAGCAGTTACCAGGGCTATGAGCAGTTCTTC

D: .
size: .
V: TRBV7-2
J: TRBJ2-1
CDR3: CASSLARGEQFF
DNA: TGTGCCAGCAGCTTAGCGCGGGGTGAGCAGTTCTTC

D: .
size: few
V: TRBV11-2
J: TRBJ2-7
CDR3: CASSFPQGFYEQYF
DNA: TGTGCCAGCAGCTTCCCGCAGGGTTTCTACGAGCAGTACTTC

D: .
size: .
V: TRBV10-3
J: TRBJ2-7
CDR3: CAISERGRTYEQYF
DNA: TGTGCCATCAGTGAACGTGGGCGAACCTACGAGCAGTACTTC

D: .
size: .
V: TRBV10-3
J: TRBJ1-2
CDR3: CAISESRQAAYGYTF
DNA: TGTGCCATCAGTGAGTCCCGACAGGCTGCCTATGGCTACACCTTC